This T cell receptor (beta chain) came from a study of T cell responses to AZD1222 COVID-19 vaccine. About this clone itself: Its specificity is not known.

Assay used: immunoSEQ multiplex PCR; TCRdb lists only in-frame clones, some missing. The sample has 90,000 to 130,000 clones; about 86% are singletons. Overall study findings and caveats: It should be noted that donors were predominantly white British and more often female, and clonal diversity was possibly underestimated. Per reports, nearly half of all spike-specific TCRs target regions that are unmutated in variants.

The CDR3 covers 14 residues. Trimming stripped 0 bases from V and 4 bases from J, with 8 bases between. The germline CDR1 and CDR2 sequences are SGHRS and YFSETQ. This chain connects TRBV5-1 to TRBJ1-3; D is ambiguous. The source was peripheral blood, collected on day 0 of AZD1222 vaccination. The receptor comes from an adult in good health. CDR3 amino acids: CASSLGGSGNTIYF. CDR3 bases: TGCGCCAGCAGCTTGGGAGGGTCAGGAAACACCATATATTTT.